The 11 T cell receptor beta chains given below trace back to one sample, sequenced in a study of OX40 agonist ivuxolimab in advanced cancers. TCRdb keeps only in-frame clones here, not all; method: immunoSEQ multiplex PCR. The sample has 11,000 to 15,000 clones, about four fifths seen once. Material: CD4+ or CD8+ T cells sorted from blood, obtained in a trial of the OX40 agonist ivuxolimab. The receptors stem from an adult with an advanced solid tumor such as melanoma, head and neck, liver or kidney cancer.

The V gene is TRBV28, the J gene TRBJ2-6; TRBD2 might be the D (6 bases). CDR1 is MDHEN, CDR2 SYDVKM, per germline. The CDR3 has 16 residues. Trimming stripped 3 bases from V and 0 bases from J, with 9 bases between. The CDR3 nucleotides are TGTGCCAGCAGTTTGACCGGGAGCTCTGGGGCCAACGTCCTGACTTTC. Protein: CASSLTGSSGANVLTF.

This clone is a singleton in its sample. This sequence joins TRBV7-6 and TRBJ2-7, with D possibly matching TRBD2 (6 bases). Trimming pared 4 bases from V and 0 bases from J, leaving 25 bases between. This CDR3 is 19 amino acids long. Germline V gene sequence: CDR1 SGHVS, CDR2 FNYEAQ. In DNA form, the CDR3 reads TGTGCCAGCAGCTCACTTACGGGTTACGGGACTGACACCTCCTACGAGCAGTACTTC. Amino acid sequence: CASSSLTGYGTDTSYEQYF. The whole variable domain, filled in from reference TRBV7-6 and TRBJ2-7, reads GAGVSQSPRYKVTKRGQDVALRCDPISGHVSLYWYRQALGQGPEFLTYFNYEAQQDKSGLPNDRFSAERPEGSISTLTIQRTEQRDSAMYRCASSSLTGYGTDTSYEQYFGPGTRLTVT.

V gene TRBV4-1 combines with J gene TRBJ1-1; the D gene is possibly TRBD1 (6 bases). The CDR3 sequence is 15 residues long. V was clipped by 4 bases and J by 3 bases, with 15 bases between them. Germline CDR1 is MGHRA and CDR2 is YSYEKL. CDR3 sequence: CASSLGGGVDTEAFF. CDR3 DNA sequence: TGCGCCAGCAGCCTAGGAGGGGGGGTCGACACTGAAGCTTTCTTT.

The chain joins TRBV23-1 to TRBJ1-2; D unclear. TRBV23-1 is assigned to the ORF class and has an uncertain function. The CDR3 is 14 residues long. V was trimmed by 1 base and J by 6 bases, leaving 12 bases between them. CDR3 residues: CASSQYEAGNGYTF. The DNA for the CDR3 is TGCGCCAGCAGTCAATATGAGGCTGGGAATGGCTACACCTTC.

This chain connects TRBV10-3 to TRBJ2-7; the match to TRBD1 covers 12 bases. Germline CDR1 ENHRY, CDR2 SYGVKD. This CDR3 is 15 amino acids long. The V gene end was trimmed by 2 bases and the J gene end by 7 bases; junction bases not matched to a gene: 6. As DNA, the CDR3 is TGTGCCATCAGTGAGAAGGGACAGGGGGCTGGTGAGCAGTACTTC. It specifies CAISEKGQGAGEQYF.

This clone was detected once. The rearrangement links TRBV5-6 to TRBJ2-1; no clear D gene. CDR1 is SGHDT, CDR2 YYEEEE, per germline. The CDR3 length is 12 residues. V was shortened by 3 bases and J by 3 bases, with 4 bases between the two germline ends. Here the CDR3 reads CASSSGYNEQFF. CDR3 bases: TGTGCCAGCAGCTCCGGCTACAATGAGCAGTTCTTC.

In its sample, this clone is medium-sized. The chain uses TRBV11-2 and TRBJ2-3; 12 bases agree with TRBD2. The CDR3 runs 18 residues. With V trimmed by 3 bases and J by 0 bases, 7 bases remained unmatched. Germline V CDR1 and CDR2: SGHAT, FQNNGV. CDR3 bases: TGTGCCAGCAGCTTTGGGCTAGCGGGAGGGCGGAGCACAGATACGCAGTATTTT. Its translation is CASSFGLAGGRSTDTQYF.

The chain is built from TRBV27 and TRBJ2-2; possibly TRBD1 for D (6 bases). This CDR3 has 16 amino acids. From germline, CDR1 is MNHEY and CDR2 SMNVEV (reference sequence). Trimming took off 3 bases at V and 1 base at J, with 12 bases between the two ends. The chain's CDR3 is CASSFVGAGNTGELFF. Here the CDR3 DNA reads TGTGCCAGCAGTTTTGTGGGGGCAGGGAACACCGGGGAGCTGTTTTTT.

The chain couples TRBV6-5 to TRBJ2-7; D is uncertain. This CDR3 has 13 amino acids. The germline CDR1 and CDR2 sequences are MNHEY and SVGAGI. The germline V and J ends were trimmed by 7 bases and 0 bases, with 10 bases remaining between them. CDR3 DNA sequence: TGTGCCAGCACCCCGGCCCTCTCCTACGAGCAGTACTTC. Amino acid sequence: CASTPALSYEQYF.

The rearrangement uses TRBV6-5 and TRBJ2-7; TRBD1 matches 8 bases. Germline values: CDR1 MNHEY, CDR2 SVGAGI. V shed 6 bases, J shed 2 bases, and the junction held 9 bases outside the gene matches. The CDR3 loop spans 15 amino acids. The CDR3 DNA reads TGTGCCAGCAGACGGGGACAGGTACCCGCCTACGAGCAGTACTTC. Residues: CASRRGQVPAYEQYF.

The chain recombines TRBV12-5 with TRBJ2-3; 12 bases are shared with TRBD2. V shed 8 bases, J shed 4 bases, and the junction held 19 bases outside the gene matches. CDR3 length: 19 amino acids. Germline V gene data show CDR1 as LGHNT and CDR2 as FRNRAP. CDR3 amino acids: CASSGSTSGSPRGADTQYF. The CDR3 coding sequence is TGTGCTAGTTCAGGATCGACTAGCGGGAGCCCCCGCGGCGCAGATACGCAGTATTTT.